These 20 T cell receptor beta chains were sequenced from one sample in a study of blood T cell repertoires in COVID-19. Generated by immunoSEQ multiplex PCR, the TCRdb table keeps only in-frame clones and is missing some. The table has roughly 350,000 clones, around 87% seen once. Material: peripheral blood. These receptors came from a woman between 50 and 59 years old with COVID-19, enrolled during active disease.

This clone was seen a single time. The chain links TRBV5-1 to TRBJ1-4; D gene uncertain. In germline, CDR1 is SGHRS, CDR2 YFSETQ. V lost 4 bases to trimming and J lost 0 bases, with 7 bases between them. CDR3 size: 14 residues. DNA of the CDR3: TGCGCCAGCAGCATCGGAGCAACTAATGAAAAACTGTTTTTT. It codes for CASSIGATNEKLFF.

In DNA, the CDR3 is TGTGCCAGCAGCAAAAGGCCGGGACTAGCGGCAGTTCCCGTTTCCTACGAGCAGTACTTC. Amino acid sequence: CASSKRPGLAAVPVSYEQYF. This rearrangement joins TRBV21-1 to TRBJ2-7; whether TRBD2, the table's D call, matches the DNA was not checked. TRBV21-1 is listed as a pseudogene. This CDR3 region has 20 residues.

V usage is TRBV15 and J usage is TRBJ2-5; 11 bases fit TRBD2. CDR1 is LNHNV and CDR2 is YYDKDF in the germline V gene (reference sequence). The length of the CDR3 is 17 residues. V was pared by 1 base and J by 2 bases, with 6 bases of the junction left unmatched. This CDR3 reads CATSRGLAGMGQETQYF. CDR3 sequence (DNA): TGTGCCACCAGCAGAGGACTAGCGGGAATGGGGCAAGAGACCCAGTACTTC.

The chain carries TRBV12-2 and TRBJ2-1; the table gives TRBD2 as D, unverified against the DNA. TRBV12-2 is shown as a pseudogene. There are 18 residues in the CDR3. In DNA form, the CDR3 reads TGTGCAAGTCGCTTAGCACCCCTGGCGGGAGGGCGCCACAATGAGCAGTTCTTC. Its translation is CASRLAPLAGGRHNEQFF.

This rearrangement joins TRBV19 to TRBJ1-1, with TRBD1 matching over 9 bases. The germline CDR1 and CDR2 sequences are LNHDA and SQIVND (reference sequence). V shed 1 base, J shed 8 bases, and the junction held 8 bases outside the gene matches. CDR3 size: 15 residues. This CDR3 reads CASSIGTGAGVEAFF. CDR3 coding DNA: TGTGCCAGTAGTATAGGGACAGGGGCCGGTGTGGAAGCTTTCTTT. Combining the CDR3 with reference TRBV19 and TRBJ1-1 gives the whole variable domain DGGITQSPKYLFRKEGQNVTLSCEQNLNHDAMYWYRQDPGQGLRLIYYSQIVNDFQKGDIAEGYSVSREKKESFPLTVTSAQKNPTAFYLCASSIGTGAGVEAFFGQGTRLTVV.

V gene TRBV28 combines with J gene TRBJ2-6; TRBD2 might be the D (6 bases). CDR1 MDHEN and CDR2 SYDVKM come from the germline V gene. The CDR3 totals 15 residues. V lost 11 bases and J lost 1, with 15 bases in between. The CDR3, as DNA: TGTGCCCATAATGGGGGGAATTCTGGGGCCAACGTCCTGACTTTC. It encodes CAHNGGNSGANVLTF.

This chain links TRBV3-1 (or the pseudogene TRBV3-2) with TRBJ2-2, with D possibly matching TRBD2 (6 bases). This CDR3 spans 18 amino acids. The V end was cut by 4 bases, the J end by 6 bases, with 24 bases between. Per germline, CDR1 LGHDT and CDR2 YNNKEL (reference sequence). The CDR3: CASSRVPGGTPSAGELFF. The DNA of the CDR3 is TGTGCCAGCAGCCGCGTCCCCGGAGGGACCCCCAGCGCCGGGGAGCTGTTTTTT.

This clone was seen only once. V gene TRBV7-2 combines with J gene TRBJ2-3, with 8 bases that match TRBD1. The J segment lost 2 bases and the V segment lost 1 base, leaving 11 bases of the junction unmatched. The CDR3 loop spans 18 amino acids. The V gene's germline CDR1 is SGHTA and CDR2 FQGNSA. The CDR3 DNA is TGTGCCAGCAGCTTAGGACCTGAGGACAGGGATTTCACAGATACGCAGTATTTT. This gives the protein CASSLGPEDRDFTDTQYF.

The chain has TRBV18 and TRBJ1-1; 8 bases are shared with TRBD1. The CDR3 consists of 14 residues. From germline, CDR1 is KGHSH and CDR2 LQKENI. The V and J ends lost 4 bases and 5 bases, in that order; junction bases with no gene match: 6. The chain's CDR3 is CASSLWTGRTEAFF. The CDR3 DNA follows: TGTGCCAGCTCACTATGGACAGGGAGAACTGAAGCTTTCTTT.

This rearrangement joins TRBV23-1 to TRBJ2-5; 8 bases agree with TRBD1. TRBV23-1 is an ORF, with its function uncertain. The CDR3 extends over 15 amino acids. Losses at the gene ends were 2 bases for V and 3 bases for J; bases not matched to a gene: 5. CDR3 amino acids: CASSQAGQEKETQYF. The CDR3 DNA is TGCGCCAGCAGTCAAGCGGGACAGGAGAAAGAGACCCAGTACTTC.

This chain connects TRBV11-2 to TRBJ1-1, with 7 bases aligning to TRBD1. The length of the CDR3 is 15 residues. After removal of 5 bases from V and 0 bases from J, the junction contained 6 bases not matched to a gene. Germline V gene lookup returns CDR1 SGHAT and CDR2 FQNNGV. The CDR3 region has the DNA TGTGCCAGCAGCCCCCTGGGACAGTTGAACACTGAAGCTTTCTTT. Protein sequence: CASSPLGQLNTEAFF. The whole variable domain, remainder taken from reference TRBV11-2 and TRBJ1-1, is EAGVAQSPRYKIIEKRQSVAFWCNPISGHATLYWYQQILGQGPKLLIQFQNNGVVDDSQLPKDRFSAERLKGVDSTLKIQPAKLEDSAVYLCASSPLGQLNTEAFFGQGTRLTVV.

This chain connects TRBV28 to TRBJ2-1, with TRBD2 matching over 11 bases. This CDR3 contains 14 residues. The trim removed 5 bases at V and 10 bases at J, leaving 7 bases unmatched. The germline V gene has CDR1 MDHEN and CDR2 SYDVKM. The CDR3 loop reads CASSLGLAEREQFF. The DNA for the CDR3 is TGTGCCAGCAGTCTGGGACTAGCGGAACGGGAGCAGTTCTTC.

V is TRBV18 and J is TRBJ1-1; D gene uncertain. Germline V gives CDR1 KGHSH, CDR2 LQKENI. V was cut by 3 bases and J by 4 bases, with 15 bases left in between. This CDR3 is built from 15 residues. DNA of the CDR3: TGTGCCAGCTCACCGCAACACGGGTCGGCCACTGAAGCTTTCTTT. It yields the protein CASSPQHGSATEAFF.

The rearrangement joins TRBV7-9 to TRBJ2-7; 10 bases agree with TRBD2. The V segment lost 3 bases and the J segment 1 base; nucleotides outside the gene matches: 0. The CDR3 is 14 amino acids. Germline V gene sequence: CDR1 SEHNR, CDR2 FQNEAQ (reference sequence). The CDR3 bases are TGTGCCAGCAGCTTGACTAGCGGGTCCTACGAGCAGTACTTC. This codes for CASSLTSGSYEQYF.

The chain is built from TRBV7-9 and TRBJ2-1, with a tentative D call TRBD1 (6 bases). The germline V and J ends were trimmed by 1 base and 9 bases, with 13 bases remaining between them. Germline values: CDR1 SEHNR, CDR2 FQNEAQ (reference sequence). The CDR3 totals 14 residues. CDR3 amino acids: CASSLEGQLSEQFF. DNA for the CDR3: TGTGCCAGCAGCTTAGAGGGACAACTGAGTGAGCAGTTCTTC.

The rearrangement links TRBV5-3 to TRBJ1-5, with TRBD1 identical over 10 bases. TRBV5-3 is annotated as an ORF whose role is uncertain. V lost 3 bases to trimming and J lost 1 base; unmatched junction nucleotides: 10. The CDR3 has 18 amino acids. CDR3 loop: CARSWGQGKELSNQPQHF. As DNA, the CDR3 is TGTGCCAGAAGCTGGGGACAGGGGAAAGAACTAAGCAATCAGCCCCAGCATTTT.

The rearrangement uses TRBV29-1 and TRBJ2-7; 7 positions agree with TRBD1. Germline V gives CDR1 SQVTM, CDR2 ANQGSEA. This CDR3 region has 14 residues. The trim removed 6 bases at V and 3 bases at J, leaving 11 bases unmatched. The CDR3 DNA reads TGCAGCGTCCGGCCCCCGGGACAGAACTACGAGCAGTACTTC. As protein: CSVRPPGQNYEQYF.

The J gene is TRBJ2-7, the V gene TRBV6-1; D is ambiguous. Trimming took off 5 bases at V and 6 bases at J, with 14 bases between the two ends. The CDR3 is 13 residues long. CDR1 MNHNS and CDR2 SASEGT come from the germline V gene. For the CDR3, the DNA is TGTGCCAGCAGTACAAGAGGTGTGGTCGAGCAGTACTTC. It yields the protein CASSTRGVVEQYF.

The chain couples TRBV18 to TRBJ2-2, with D uncertain. Germline CDR1 and CDR2: KGHSH and LQKENI. Trimming removed 4 bases at V and 7 bases at J, with 10 bases between. CDR3 length equals 13 residues. CDR3 sequence (DNA): TGTGCCAGCTCACAGAACCCCGGCGGGGAGCTGTTTTTT. This codes for CASSQNPGGELFF.

This clone has a single count. The V and J genes are TRBV6-5 and TRBJ2-5; D is perhaps TRBD2 (5 bases). Germline CDR1 is MNHEY and CDR2 is SVGAGI. The CDR3 consists of 13 residues. Trimming removed 6 bases at V and 0 bases at J, with 8 bases between. Here the CDR3 reads CASSQDYQETQYF. In DNA form, the CDR3 reads TGTGCCAGCAGCCAGGACTACCAAGAGACCCAGTACTTC.